This passage covers 26 T cell receptor beta chains from one sample sequenced in a study of blood T cell repertoires in COVID-19. The repertoire was sequenced with immunoSEQ multiplex PCR; TCRdb's copy has only in-frame clones and lacks some. The table shows about 360,000 clones, with around 87% occurring only once. The sample consisted of PBMCs or T cells enriched from blood (not recorded which). These receptors were collected from a man aged 25-45 years who had recovered from COVID-19.

This rearrangement joins TRBV13 to TRBJ1-2; D unresolved. Trimming cost V 5 bases and J 5 bases, with 15 bases left between them. The V gene's germline CDR1 is PRHDT and CDR2 FYEKMQ (reference sequence). This CDR3 comprises 14 residues. CDR3 sequence: CASSSRRTVYGYTF. Here the CDR3 DNA reads TGTGCCAGCAGCAGCCGAAGGACTGTTTATGGCTACACCTTC.

The chain combines TRBV5-1 with TRBJ2-1, with D maybe TRBD2 (5 bases). Germline lookup yields CDR1 SGHRS and CDR2 YFSETQ. The CDR3 totals 13 residues. With 0 bases removed from V and 8 bases from J, the gap between germline ends came to 9 bases. CDR3 region: CASSLASGDEQFF. CDR3 DNA sequence: TGCGCCAGCAGCTTGGCCAGCGGCGATGAGCAGTTCTTC. Using reference TRBV5-1 and TRBJ2-1 for the parts outside the CDR3, the full variable domain is KAGVTQTPRYLIKTRGQQVTLSCSPISGHRSVSWYQQTPGQGLQFLFEYFSETQRNKGNFPGRFSGRQFSNSRSEMNVSTLELGDSALYLCASSLASGDEQFFGPGTRLTVL.

This clone was found once. V usage is TRBV4-2 and J usage is TRBJ2-1; 9 bases map to TRBD2. The V gene's germline CDR1 is LGHNA and CDR2 YNFKEQ. The length of the CDR3 is 16 residues. V lost 4 bases to trimming and J lost 4 bases; unmatched junction nucleotides: 8. The CDR3 region is CASSLELAGFYNEQFF. The CDR3 bases are TGTGCCAGCAGCCTTGAGCTAGCGGGGTTTTACAATGAGCAGTTCTTC.

The V gene is TRBV19, the J gene TRBJ1-1; D is uncertain. The V gene's germline CDR1 is LNHDA and CDR2 SQIVND (reference sequence). The CDR3 has 13 residues. V was trimmed by 3 bases and J by 7 bases, leaving 12 bases between them. CDR3 amino acids: CASSIKVGYEAFF. The CDR3 region has the DNA TGTGCCAGTAGTATTAAGGTCGGGTATGAAGCTTTCTTT.

V gene TRBV18 combines with J gene TRBJ1-5; weak D call: TRBD1 (6 bases). Trimming took off 4 bases at V and 3 bases at J, with 10 bases between the two ends. Germline V gene sequence: CDR1 KGHSH, CDR2 LQKENI. The CDR3 totals 14 residues. The CDR3 DNA reads TGTGCCAGCTCACAAGGGGGACCCAATCAGCCCCAGCATTTT. Amino acids: CASSQGGPNQPQHF.

The chain recombines TRBV24-1 with TRBJ1-5, with 9 bases fitting TRBD1. Per germline, CDR1 KGHDR and CDR2 SFDVKD. Germline trimming cut 2 bases from V and 4 bases from J; bases unmatched to any gene: 5. This CDR3 is built from 16 residues. CDR3 protein: CATSDSGTGKNQPQHF. Written as DNA, the CDR3 is TGTGCCACCAGTGATTCGGGGACAGGGAAGAATCAGCCCCAGCATTTT.

The chain joins TRBV2 to TRBJ2-7; tentative D call: TRBD1 (5 bases). The CDR3 extends over 13 amino acids. Trimming shortened V by 5 bases and J by 4 bases, and 12 bases separated the two germline ends. Per the germline V gene, CDR1 is SNHLY and CDR2 is FYNNEI. The CDR3 sequence: CASSQGSAYEQYF. The CDR3 DNA reads TGTGCCAGCAGTCAGGGCAGCGCATACGAGCAGTACTTC. The full variable domain, with the rest looked up from reference TRBV2 and TRBJ2-7, is EPEVTQTPSHQVTQMGQEVILRCVPISNHLYFYWYRQILGQKVEFLVSFYNNEISEKSEIFDDQFSVERPDGSNFTLKIRSTKLEDSAMYFCASSQGSAYEQYFGPGTRLTVT.

The gene calls are TRBV3-1 (or the pseudogene TRBV3-2) and TRBJ2-5, with 7 positions matching TRBD1. V dropped 0 bases and J dropped 4; count of bases not matched to a gene: 11. The length of the CDR3 is 17 residues. Germline CDR1 is LGHDT and CDR2 is YNNKEL (reference sequence). The CDR3 nucleotides read TGTGCCAGCAGCCAAGATTGGGCAGGGGGATTGGTAGAGACCCAGTACTTC. It codes for CASSQDWAGGLVETQYF.

This chain joins TRBV11-2 and TRBJ2-1, with D possibly being TRBD1 (5 bases). The germline V gene encodes CDR1 SGHAT and CDR2 FQNNGV. The length of the CDR3 is 17 residues. V lost 5 bases and J lost 4, with 21 bases in between. This chain's CDR3 is CASSTGDKPSKYNEQFF. DNA of the CDR3: TGTGCCAGCAGCACAGGAGACAAACCGTCAAAATACAATGAGCAGTTCTTC.

V usage is TRBV5-4 and J usage is TRBJ2-7; the D gene is possibly TRBD1 (7 bases). The germline V and J ends were trimmed by 0 bases and 8 bases, with 15 bases remaining between them. This CDR3 comprises 14 residues. In germline, CDR1 is SGHNT, CDR2 YYREEE (reference sequence). The CDR3 loop is CASSLAGGTSKQYF. In DNA form, the CDR3 reads TGTGCCAGCAGCTTGGCAGGGGGGACGTCGAAGCAGTACTTC.

The chain couples TRBV11-2 to TRBJ2-4, with 7 positions matching TRBD2. This CDR3 has 14 amino acids. CDR1 and CDR2 (germline): SGHAT, FQNNGV. V gave up 0 bases and J gave up 7 bases; unmatched junction bases: 3. The CDR3 loop reads CASSLETSRNIQYF. For the CDR3, the DNA is TGTGCCAGCAGCTTAGAGACTAGCCGGAACATTCAGTACTTC.

About this clone itself: Other DNA sequences in this specimen translate into the identical CDR3. The chain has TRBV18 and TRBJ2-7; TRBD2 aligns across 15 bases. Germline V CDR1 and CDR2: KGHSH, LQKENI. This CDR3 is 15 amino acids long. Trimming took 2 bases from V and 4 from J; bases not matched to a gene: 0. Here the CDR3 DNA reads TGTGCCAGCTCACCAGGGACTAGCGGGGGGTACGAGCAGTACTTC. The encoded protein is CASSPGTSGGYEQYF.

The chain couples TRBV30 to TRBJ1-5; D may be TRBD1 (5 bases). There are 15 residues in the CDR3. Per the germline V gene, CDR1 is GTSNPN and CDR2 is SVGIG (reference sequence). V lost 1 base and J lost 3, with 13 bases in between. The CDR3 DNA sequence: TGTGCCTGGAGTGAGGAGGGGTTCTACAATCAGCCCCAGCATTTT. Residues: CAWSEEGFYNQPQHF.

The chain has TRBV4-1 and TRBJ1-2; D unclear. The length of the CDR3 is 18 residues. Trimming took off 0 bases at V and 3 bases at J, with 20 bases between the two ends. Germline lookup yields CDR1 MGHRA and CDR2 YSYEKL. CDR3: CASSQDQEAARAYYGYTF. CDR3 bases: TGCGCCAGCAGCCAAGATCAGGAGGCCGCCCGGGCGTACTATGGCTACACCTTC.

Concerning this clone: Additional DNA sequences in this sample encode the identical CDR3. This sequence joins TRBV12-3 or TRBV12-4 and TRBJ1-2; D possibly corresponds to TRBD1 (6 bases). V lost 5 bases and J lost 2, with 9 bases in between. The CDR3 consists of 13 residues. CDR3 coding DNA: TGTGCCAGCAGTCCGGACAGCAACTATGGCTACACCTTC. It specifies CASSPDSNYGYTF.

The chain couples TRBV3-1 (or the pseudogene TRBV3-2) to TRBJ2-1, with 10 bases lining up with TRBD2. Germline V gene lookup returns CDR1 LGHDT and CDR2 YNNKEL (reference sequence). The CDR3 is 18 amino acids. V was pared by 2 bases and J by 1 base, with 8 bases of the junction left unmatched. The CDR3: CASSQLFDSGGSYNEQFF. CDR3 coding DNA: TGTGCCAGCAGCCAACTTTTCGATAGCGGGGGGTCCTACAATGAGCAGTTCTTC.

This clone has only one observation. The gene calls are TRBV5-1 and TRBJ2-2; possible D gene TRBD1, 6 bases. Trimming cost V 4 bases and J 4 bases, with 11 bases left between them. From germline, CDR1 is SGHRS and CDR2 YFSETQ. The CDR3 has 14 amino acids. The CDR3 DNA follows: TGCGCCAGCAGCCTTGGACAGCTCACCGGGGAGCTGTTTTTT. Translation gives CASSLGQLTGELFF.

This clone was counted once. The chain combines TRBV9 with TRBJ1-1; D is possibly TRBD1 (5 bases). V lost 4 bases to trimming and J lost 4 bases, with 23 bases between them. CDR3 length equals 17 residues. CDR1 and CDR2 (germline): SGDLS, YYNGEE. The CDR3 spells CASSPLGGGERGTEAFF. DNA of the CDR3: TGTGCCAGCAGCCCGTTGGGGGGGGGTGAAAGGGGCACTGAAGCTTTCTTT. Combining the CDR3 with reference TRBV9 and TRBJ1-1 gives the whole variable domain DSGVTQTPKHLITATGQRVTLRCSPRSGDLSVYWYQQSLDQGLQFLIQYYNGEERAKGNILERFSAQQFPDLHSELNLSSLELGDSALYFCASSPLGGGERGTEAFFGQGTRLTVV.

Notes on this clone: This sample also contains other DNA sequences that code for the same CDR3. V usage is TRBV5-1 and J usage is TRBJ2-3; TRBD1 is a possible D gene (5 bases). CDR1 and CDR2 (germline): SGHRS, YFSETQ. Trimming stripped 0 bases from V and 3 bases from J, with 11 bases between. The CDR3 spans 15 residues. CDR3 nucleotides: TGCGCCAGCAGCTTGGGGCAGGGAAGGACAGATACGCAGTATTTT. Its translation is CASSLGQGRTDTQYF.

The chain joins TRBV5-1 to TRBJ2-7, with 10 bases aligning to TRBD1. CDR1 is SGHRS and CDR2 is YFSETQ in the germline V gene. The CDR3 is 15 amino acids. Trimming removed 0 bases from V and 2 bases from J; junction bases left unmatched: 2. Here the CDR3 reads CASSLAGTGAYEQYF. The CDR3 coding sequence is TGCGCCAGCAGCTTGGCTGGGACAGGGGCCTACGAGCAGTACTTC.

The gene calls are TRBV6-5 and TRBJ2-7; D gene unclear. The V end was cut by 5 bases, the J end by 2 bases, with 13 bases between. In germline, CDR1 is MNHEY, CDR2 SVGAGI. The CDR3 is made up of 14 amino acids. The CDR3 loop reads CASSPLSSAYEQYF. Written as DNA, the CDR3 is TGTGCCAGCAGTCCCCTATCGTCTGCCTACGAGCAGTACTTC.

V and J are TRBV10-3 and TRBJ1-2, with D possibly TRBD1 on 5 matching bases. Germline CDR1 ENHRY, CDR2 SYGVKD. The CDR3 spans 13 residues. V gave up 4 bases and J gave up 7 bases, with 13 bases separating them. The chain's CDR3 is CAISAGGASGYTF. The CDR3, as DNA: TGTGCCATCAGTGCGGGGGGAGCCAGTGGCTACACCTTC.

The chain is built from TRBV7-9 and TRBJ1-1; D is possibly TRBD1 (5 bases). This CDR3 is built from 10 residues. V lost 4 bases and J lost 11, with 8 bases in between. Germline CDR1 reads SEHNR; CDR2 reads FQNEAQ (reference sequence). The CDR3 nucleotides read TGTGCCAGCAGCTCGACAGTGGCTTTCTTT. Translated: CASSSTVAFF.

The chain uses TRBV28 and TRBJ1-3; 8 bases map to TRBD1. With V trimmed by 6 bases and J by 6 bases, 4 bases remained unmatched. The CDR3 sequence is 13 residues long. Germline CDR1 is MDHEN and CDR2 is SYDVKM. CDR3 residues: CASRAGQENTIYF. In DNA, the CDR3 is TGTGCCAGCAGGGCGGGACAGGAAAACACCATATATTTT.

The chain couples TRBV4-2 to TRBJ2-5; tentatively, D is TRBD2 (5 bases). Germline V gene lookup returns CDR1 LGHNA and CDR2 YNFKEQ. V gave up 1 base and J gave up 2 bases, with 8 bases separating them. This CDR3 contains 14 residues. DNA of the CDR3: TGTGCCAGCAGCCAAGTCGGGGTTCAAGAGACCCAGTACTTC. Protein: CASSQVGVQETQYF.

The chain recombines TRBV5-5 with TRBJ1-1; D unclear. CDR1 and CDR2 from the germline V gene are SGHKS and YYEKEE (reference sequence). This CDR3 has 16 residues. Between the trimmed V and J ends, which lost 0 bases and 0 bases, there was a span of 12 bases. CDR3 DNA sequence: TGTGCCAGCAGCTTGGGGGCCGTAGCGGTGAACACTGAAGCTTTCTTT. Amino acid sequence: CASSLGAVAVNTEAFF.